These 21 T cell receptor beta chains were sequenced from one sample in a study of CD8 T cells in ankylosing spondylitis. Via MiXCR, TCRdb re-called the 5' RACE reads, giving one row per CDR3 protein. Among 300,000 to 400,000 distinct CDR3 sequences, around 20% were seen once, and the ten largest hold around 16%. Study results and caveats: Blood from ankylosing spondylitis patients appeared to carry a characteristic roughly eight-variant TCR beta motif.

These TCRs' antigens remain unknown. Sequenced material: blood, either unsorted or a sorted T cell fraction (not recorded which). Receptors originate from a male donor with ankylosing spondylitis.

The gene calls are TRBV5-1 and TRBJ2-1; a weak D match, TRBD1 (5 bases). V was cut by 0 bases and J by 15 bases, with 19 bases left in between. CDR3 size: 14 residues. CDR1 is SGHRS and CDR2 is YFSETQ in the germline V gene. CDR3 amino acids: CASSLVLEGVNRFF. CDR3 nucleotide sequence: TGCGCCAGCAGCTTGGTGTTAGAAGGGGTGAACCGGTTCTTC.

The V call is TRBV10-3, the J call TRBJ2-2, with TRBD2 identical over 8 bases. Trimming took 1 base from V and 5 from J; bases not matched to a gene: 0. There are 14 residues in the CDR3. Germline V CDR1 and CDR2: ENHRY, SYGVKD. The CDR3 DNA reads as TGTGCCATCAGTGAGTTAGCGGGAACCGGGGAGCTGTTTTTT. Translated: CAISELAGTGELFF.

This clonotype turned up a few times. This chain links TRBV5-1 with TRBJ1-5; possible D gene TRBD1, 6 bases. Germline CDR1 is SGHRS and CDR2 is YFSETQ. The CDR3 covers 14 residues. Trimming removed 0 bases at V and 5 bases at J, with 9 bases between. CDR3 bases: TGCGCCAGCAGCTTGGACAGGGCAGATCAGCCCCAGCATTTT. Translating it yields CASSLDRADQPQHF. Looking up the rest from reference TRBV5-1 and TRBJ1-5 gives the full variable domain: KAGVTQTPRYLIKTRGQQVTLSCSPISGHRSVSWYQQTPGQGLQFLFEYFSETQRNKGNFPGRFSGRQFSNSRSEMNVSTLELGDSALYLCASSLDRADQPQHFGDGTRLSIL.

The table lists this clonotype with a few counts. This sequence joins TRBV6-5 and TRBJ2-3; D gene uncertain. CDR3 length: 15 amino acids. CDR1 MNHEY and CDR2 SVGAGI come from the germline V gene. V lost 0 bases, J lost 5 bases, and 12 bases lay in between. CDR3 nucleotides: TGTGCCAGCAGTTACTCGAGAGTCGTGGGAGATACGCAGTATTTT. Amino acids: CASSYSRVVGDTQYF.

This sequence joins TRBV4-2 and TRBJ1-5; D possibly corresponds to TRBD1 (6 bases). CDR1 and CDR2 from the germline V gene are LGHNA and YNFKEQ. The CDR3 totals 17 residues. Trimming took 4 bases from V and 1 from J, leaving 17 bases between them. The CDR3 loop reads CASSPDRRGASNQPQHF. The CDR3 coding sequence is TGTGCCAGCAGCCCTGACAGGAGGGGGGCGAGCAATCAGCCCCAGCATTTT.

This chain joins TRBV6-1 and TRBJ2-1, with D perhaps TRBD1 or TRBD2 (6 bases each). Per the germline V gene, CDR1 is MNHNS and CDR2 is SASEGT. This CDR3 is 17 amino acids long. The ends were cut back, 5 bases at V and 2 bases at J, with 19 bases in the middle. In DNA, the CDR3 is TGTGCCAGCAGTACGAAAGGGGGGAGTCAGGCCTACAATGAGCAGTTCTTC. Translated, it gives CASSTKGGSQAYNEQFF.

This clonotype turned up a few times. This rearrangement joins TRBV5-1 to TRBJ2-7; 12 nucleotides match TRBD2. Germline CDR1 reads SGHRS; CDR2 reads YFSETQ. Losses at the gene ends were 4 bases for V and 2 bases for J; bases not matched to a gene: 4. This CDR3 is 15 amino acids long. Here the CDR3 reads CASSDGLAGPYEQYF. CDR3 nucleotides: TGCGCCAGCAGCGACGGACTAGCGGGGCCCTACGAGCAGTACTTC.

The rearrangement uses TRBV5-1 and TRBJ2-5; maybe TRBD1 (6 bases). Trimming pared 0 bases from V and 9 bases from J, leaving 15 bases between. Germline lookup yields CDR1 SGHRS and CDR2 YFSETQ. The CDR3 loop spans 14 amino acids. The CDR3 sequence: CASSLGRTEGPQYF. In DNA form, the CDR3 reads TGCGCCAGCAGCTTGGGCCGGACAGAAGGGCCCCAGTACTTC. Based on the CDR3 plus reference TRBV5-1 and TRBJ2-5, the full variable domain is KAGVTQTPRYLIKTRGQQVTLSCSPISGHRSVSWYQQTPGQGLQFLFEYFSETQRNKGNFPGRFSGRQFSNSRSEMNVSTLELGDSALYLCASSLGRTEGPQYFGPGTRLLVL.

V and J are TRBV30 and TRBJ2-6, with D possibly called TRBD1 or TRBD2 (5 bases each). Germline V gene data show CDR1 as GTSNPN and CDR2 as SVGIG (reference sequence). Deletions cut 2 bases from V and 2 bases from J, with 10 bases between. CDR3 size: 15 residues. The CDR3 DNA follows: TGTGCCTGGAGTCGAGGGGAAGCTGGGGCCAACGTCCTGACTTTC. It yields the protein CAWSRGEAGANVLTF.

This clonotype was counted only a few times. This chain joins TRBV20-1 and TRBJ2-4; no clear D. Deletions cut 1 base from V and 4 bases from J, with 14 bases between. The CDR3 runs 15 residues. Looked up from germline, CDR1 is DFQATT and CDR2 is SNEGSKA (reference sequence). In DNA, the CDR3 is TGCAGTGCTAGAGGGAGTTTGGGCGTTAAAAACATTCAGTACTTC. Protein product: CSARGSLGVKNIQYF.

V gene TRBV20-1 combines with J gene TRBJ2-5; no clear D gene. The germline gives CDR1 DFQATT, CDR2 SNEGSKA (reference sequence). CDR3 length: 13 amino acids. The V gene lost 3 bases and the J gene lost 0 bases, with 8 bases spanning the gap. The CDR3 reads CSASMGYQETQYF. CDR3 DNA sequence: TGCAGTGCTAGTATGGGTTACCAAGAGACCCAGTACTTC.

The CDR3 nucleotides read TGTGCCAGCAGTTACTCGAGGGGACAGGGGGCCTACGAGCAGTACTTC. Translation: CASSYSRGQGAYEQYF. This sequence joins TRBV6-5 and TRBJ2-7, with TRBD1 matching 11 bases. The CDR3 covers 16 residues. Germline CDR1 is MNHEY and CDR2 is SVGAGI. V lost 0 bases and J lost 2; bases outside the gene matches: 3.

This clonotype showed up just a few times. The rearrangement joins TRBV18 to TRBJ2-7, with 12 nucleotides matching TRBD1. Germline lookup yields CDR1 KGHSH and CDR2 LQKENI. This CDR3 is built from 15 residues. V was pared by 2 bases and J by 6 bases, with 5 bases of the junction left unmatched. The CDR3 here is CASSPTGTGGGEQYF. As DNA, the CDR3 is TGTGCCAGCTCACCAACCGGGACAGGGGGCGGCGAGCAGTACTTC.

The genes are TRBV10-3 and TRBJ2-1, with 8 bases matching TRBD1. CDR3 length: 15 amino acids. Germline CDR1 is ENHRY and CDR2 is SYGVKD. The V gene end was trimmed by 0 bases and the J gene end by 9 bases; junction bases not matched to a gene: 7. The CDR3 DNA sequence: TGTGCCATCAGTGAGTCTCGGGACAGGAGGTTTGAGCAGTTCTTC. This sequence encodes CAISESRDRRFEQFF.

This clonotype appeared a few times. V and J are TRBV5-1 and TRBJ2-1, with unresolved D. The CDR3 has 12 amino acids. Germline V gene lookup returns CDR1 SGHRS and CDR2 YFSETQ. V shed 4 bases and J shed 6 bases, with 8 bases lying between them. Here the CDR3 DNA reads TGCGCCAGCAGCGTACGCATCAATGAGCAGTTCTTC. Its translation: CASSVRINEQFF.

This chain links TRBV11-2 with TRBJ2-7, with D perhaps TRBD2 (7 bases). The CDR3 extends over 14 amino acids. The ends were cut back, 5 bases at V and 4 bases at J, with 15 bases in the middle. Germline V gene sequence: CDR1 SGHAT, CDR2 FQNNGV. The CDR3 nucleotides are TGTGCCAGCAGCACACAAGGGGGAGGGTACGAGCAGTACTTC. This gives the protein CASSTQGGGYEQYF.

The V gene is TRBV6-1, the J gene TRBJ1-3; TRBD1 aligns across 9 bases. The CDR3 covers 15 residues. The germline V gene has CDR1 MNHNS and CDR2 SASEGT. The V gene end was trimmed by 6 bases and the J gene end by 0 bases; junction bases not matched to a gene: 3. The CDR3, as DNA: TGTGCCAGCAGCCGGGACAGGGACTCTGGAAACACCATATATTTT. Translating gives CASSRDRDSGNTIYF.

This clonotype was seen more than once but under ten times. The CDR3 nucleotides read TGTGCCAGCAGTTGGACTAGCGGGAGTCCCCTCTACCTCACAGATACGCAGTATTTT. This encodes CASSWTSGSPLYLTDTQYF. This rearrangement joins TRBV27 to TRBJ2-3; TRBD2 aligns across 13 bases. From germline, CDR1 is MNHEY and CDR2 SMNVEV (reference sequence). The junction had 12 bases not matched to a gene; V was cut back by 4 bases and J by 2 bases. The CDR3 covers 19 residues.

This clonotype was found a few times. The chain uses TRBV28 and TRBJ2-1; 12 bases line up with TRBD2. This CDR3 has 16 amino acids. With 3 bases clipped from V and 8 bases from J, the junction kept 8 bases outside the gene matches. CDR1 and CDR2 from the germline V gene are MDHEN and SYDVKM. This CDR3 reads CASSFTASGRADEQFF. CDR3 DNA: TGTGCCAGCAGTTTCACGGCTAGCGGGAGGGCCGATGAGCAGTTCTTC.

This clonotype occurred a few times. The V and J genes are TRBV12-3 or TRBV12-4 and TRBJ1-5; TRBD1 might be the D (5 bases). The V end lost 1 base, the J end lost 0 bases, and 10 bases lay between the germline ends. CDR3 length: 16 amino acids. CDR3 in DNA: TGTGCCAGCAGTTTAGTTTCAGGGAATAGCAATCAGCCCCAGCATTTT. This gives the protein CASSLVSGNSNQPQHF.

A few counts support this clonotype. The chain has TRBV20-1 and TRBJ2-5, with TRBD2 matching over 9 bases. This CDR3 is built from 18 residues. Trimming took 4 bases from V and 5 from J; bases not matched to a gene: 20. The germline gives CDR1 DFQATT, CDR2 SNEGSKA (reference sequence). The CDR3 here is CSAKRTGTSLVTFETQYF. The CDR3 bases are TGCAGTGCTAAAAGGACGGGGACTAGCTTGGTGACGTTTGAGACCCAGTACTTC.